What follows are 30 T cell receptor beta chains derived from one specimen sequenced in a study of graft-versus-host responses after intestinal transplantation. The method was immunoSEQ multiplex PCR; TCRdb's version includes in-frame clones alone and lacks a portion of them. The data contain about 100,000 clones, roughly 87% of them singletons. No cognate antigen is known for these TCRs. Specimen: unstimulated CD4+ T cells sorted from spleen or lymph node cells, collected before transplant. All receptors come from a human donor who was the organ donor for an intestinal transplant.

The genes are TRBV4-1 and TRBJ1-2; weak D call: TRBD1 (5 bases). V lost 2 bases and J 6 bases, leaving 22 bases between the germline ends. CDR1 is MGHRA, CDR2 YSYEKL, per germline. CDR3 length: 17 residues. The CDR3 here is CASSQPPSFVRDDGYTF. CDR3 sequence (DNA): TGCGCCAGCAGCCAACCCCCCTCGTTCGTCAGGGACGATGGCTACACCTTC.

This clone was detected only a few times. The rearrangement joins TRBV5-1 to TRBJ2-4; maybe TRBD2 (7 bases). Germline-derived CDR1 and CDR2 are SGHRS and YFSETQ. The CDR3 runs to 15 residues. V was pared by 4 bases and J by 3 bases, with 14 bases between. The CDR3 loop reads CASSPQGGGKNIQYF. DNA for the CDR3: TGCGCCAGCAGCCCACAGGGAGGGGGCAAAAACATTCAGTACTTC.

CDR3 nucleotides: TGTGCCAGCTCACCTCGGACGGAGAGCGCTGAAGCTTTCTTT. It specifies CASSPRTESAEAFF. The rearrangement uses TRBV18 and TRBJ1-1; D gene ambiguous. Trimming left V 3 bases short and J 6 bases short, with 14 bases between. Germline V gene sequence: CDR1 KGHSH, CDR2 LQKENI. This CDR3 is built from 14 residues.

The chain uses TRBV4-1 and TRBJ2-3; 10 bases are shared with TRBD2. The CDR3 has 19 residues. After removal of 2 bases from V and 4 bases from J, the junction contained 15 bases not matched to a gene. The germline CDR1 and CDR2 sequences are MGHRA and YSYEKL. This chain's CDR3 is CASSQYILAGAGGPDTQYF. The CDR3 DNA reads as TGCGCCAGCAGCCAATATATCCTAGCGGGGGCCGGCGGGCCAGATACGCAGTATTTT.

The V and J genes are TRBV28 and TRBJ1-2; no reliable D call. The V and J ends lost 2 bases and 5 bases respectively, with 12 bases between them. Germline V gene lookup returns CDR1 MDHEN and CDR2 SYDVKM. The CDR3 loop spans 14 amino acids. For the CDR3, the DNA is TGTGCCAGCAGTTTAGACCTCGGGAAGTATGGCTACACCTTC. Amino acids: CASSLDLGKYGYTF.

Details on this clone: In the same sample, other DNA sequences code for this CDR3. The CDR3 DNA is TGCGCCAGCAGCTTGGTTGGACGGGATTATGGCTACACCTTC. This codes for CASSLVGRDYGYTF. This chain connects TRBV5-1 to TRBJ1-2; D is unclear. Germline-derived CDR1 and CDR2 are SGHRS and YFSETQ. The CDR3 covers 14 residues. Trimming removed 0 bases from V and 5 bases from J, with 11 bases in between.

The chain uses TRBV5-1 and TRBJ1-6, with 7 bases matching TRBD1. Germline loops: CDR1 SGHRS, CDR2 YFSETQ. This CDR3 region has 15 residues. V lost 4 bases, J lost 9 bases, and 10 bases stayed unmatched. CDR3 coding DNA: TGCGCCAGCAGCGCGGAAACAGGGGAGGGTTCACCCCTCCACTTT. It encodes CASSAETGEGSPLHF. Looking up the rest from reference TRBV5-1 and TRBJ1-6 gives the full variable domain: KAGVTQTPRYLIKTRGQQVTLSCSPISGHRSVSWYQQTPGQGLQFLFEYFSETQRNKGNFPGRFSGRQFSNSRSEMNVSTLELGDSALYLCASSAETGEGSPLHFGNGTRLTVT.

The rearrangement joins TRBV7-2 to TRBJ2-7; maybe TRBD2 (7 bases). V lost 5 bases, J lost 3 bases, and 17 bases lay in between. CDR3 length: 15 residues. Germline values: CDR1 SGHTA, CDR2 FQGNSA. CDR3 protein: CASSRGGRGGYEQYF. The CDR3 DNA follows: TGTGCCAGCAGCCGTGGGGGGCGCGGGGGCTACGAGCAGTACTTC.

The rearrangement joins TRBV12-5 to TRBJ1-2; TRBD1 matches 7 bases. The germline CDR1 and CDR2 sequences are LGHNT and FRNRAP. CDR3 length: 13 amino acids. V dropped 9 bases and J dropped 3; count of bases not matched to a gene: 7. For the CDR3, the DNA is TGTGCTAGGACGGTACAGGGGTACTATGGCTACACCTTC. Encoded protein: CARTVQGYYGYTF.

This clone was found once. The rearrangement joins TRBV6-1 to TRBJ1-1; D call uncertain. The CDR3 has 15 amino acids. Germline loops: CDR1 MNHNS, CDR2 SASEGT. V lost 2 bases, J lost 3 bases, and 13 bases lay in between. CDR3 sequence reads: CASSERAPRDTEAFF. The CDR3 DNA follows: TGTGCCAGCAGTGAAAGGGCCCCCCGGGACACTGAAGCTTTCTTT.

V usage is TRBV5-1 and J usage is TRBJ1-1, with 11 positions matching TRBD1. The CDR3 runs to 14 residues. The germline gives CDR1 SGHRS, CDR2 YFSETQ. Trimming at V came to 2 bases and at J to 4 bases, leaving 1 base not matched to a gene. CDR3 DNA: TGCGCCAGCAGCTTCGGACAGGGGGCCACTGAAGCTTTCTTT. This sequence encodes CASSFGQGATEAFF.

Of note for this clone: This specimen includes other DNA sequences encoding the same CDR3. The J gene is TRBJ2-7, the V gene TRBV7-2, with 10 nucleotides matching TRBD1. V lost 5 bases, J lost 2 bases, and 6 bases stayed unmatched. This CDR3 is built from 15 residues. Germline CDR1 and CDR2: SGHTA and FQGNSA. The CDR3 DNA reads TGTGCCAGCAGCCTGGGACAGGGGTTCGCCTACGAGCAGTACTTC. It specifies CASSLGQGFAYEQYF.

This chain uses TRBV5-1 with TRBJ1-3; a weak D match, TRBD1 (6 bases). CDR3 size: 14 residues. Germline lookup yields CDR1 SGHRS and CDR2 YFSETQ. Trimming pared 1 base from V and 4 bases from J, leaving 9 bases between. The CDR3 protein is CASSLTDSGNTIYF. Written as DNA, the CDR3 is TGCGCCAGCAGCTTGACGGACAGCGGAAACACCATATATTTT.

This chain connects TRBV6-5 to TRBJ1-4, with TRBD1 matching 9 bases. Trimming at V came to 6 bases and at J to 8 bases, leaving 7 bases not matched to a gene. Germline assignment: CDR1 MNHEY and CDR2 SVGAGI. The CDR3 length is 14 residues. CDR3 sequence reads: CASRATGGWEKLFF. The CDR3 DNA reads TGTGCCAGCAGGGCAACAGGGGGCTGGGAAAAACTGTTTTTT.

The chain uses TRBV29-1 and TRBJ1-2; perhaps TRBD1 as D (6 bases). The CDR3 has 13 residues. Germline-derived CDR1 and CDR2 are SQVTM and ANQGSEA. Trimming took off 6 bases at V and 6 bases at J, with 17 bases between the two ends. The CDR3 nucleotides read TGCAGCGTGGGAACCTGGACAGCTGATGGCTACACCTTC. Its protein product is CSVGTWTADGYTF.

The rearrangement uses TRBV28 and TRBJ1-2; D gene uncertain. The length of the CDR3 is 15 residues. The germline V gene encodes CDR1 MDHEN and CDR2 SYDVKM. V lost 2 bases and J 5 bases, leaving 15 bases between the germline ends. This CDR3 reads CASSLGSQGEYGYTF. CDR3 bases: TGTGCCAGCAGTTTAGGGTCCCAAGGTGAATATGGCTACACCTTC.

This sequence joins TRBV25-1 and TRBJ1-1, with D possibly TRBD1 on 5 matching bases. The CDR3 extends over 18 amino acids. V was pared by 1 base and J by 1 base, with 19 bases between. Germline CDR1 reads MGHDK; CDR2 reads SYGVNS. The CDR3 DNA reads TGTGCCAGCAGTGAATTCAGTTGGGGGATAGGAAGGAACACTGAAGCTTTCTTT. Translated, it gives CASSEFSWGIGRNTEAFF.

The chain links TRBV20-1 to TRBJ2-7; no clear D. CDR3 size: 11 residues. Trimming left V 0 bases short and J 5 bases short, with 5 bases between. The germline V gene encodes CDR1 DFQATT and CDR2 SNEGSKA (reference sequence). This CDR3 reads CSARDAHEQYF. CDR3 nucleotides: TGCAGTGCTAGAGATGCCCACGAGCAGTACTTC.

The chain carries TRBV5-3 and TRBJ2-5, with 8 bases identical to TRBD1. TRBV5-3 is treated as an ORF (open reading frame) with a function not yet certain. The CDR3 has 13 residues. V shed 4 bases and J 3 bases; nucleotides not matched to a gene: 2. CDR3 loop: CARSPDREETQYF. CDR3 coding DNA: TGTGCCAGAAGCCCGGACAGGGAAGAGACCCAGTACTTC.

The chain is built from TRBV30 and TRBJ1-5; TRBD1 might be the D (6 bases). The CDR3 is 13 amino acids. CDR1 is GTSNPN and CDR2 is SVGIG in the germline V gene (reference sequence). V was clipped by 1 base and J by 7 bases, with 11 bases between them. CDR3: CAWSAQGRQPQHF. The CDR3 DNA is TGTGCCTGGAGTGCCCAGGGGAGGCAGCCCCAGCATTTT.

This clone appeared once. J is TRBJ2-7 and V is TRBV30; tentatively, D is TRBD1 or TRBD2 (5 bases each). V was trimmed by 5 bases and J by 2 bases, leaving 13 bases between them. Per germline, CDR1 GTSNPN and CDR2 SVGIG (reference sequence). CDR3 length: 13 amino acids. DNA of the CDR3: TGTGCCTGGGAGGGGCGTCCCCCCTACGAGCAGTACTTC. It translates to CAWEGRPPYEQYF.

V is TRBV11-1 and J is TRBJ2-7, with 7 nucleotides matching TRBD2. The junction had 10 bases not matched to a gene; V was cut back by 6 bases and J by 2 bases. This CDR3 is 15 amino acids long. The germline V gene encodes CDR1 SGHAT and CDR2 FQDESV (reference sequence). DNA for the CDR3: TGTGCCAGCAGTGAGGGACTACTCAATACCTACGAGCAGTACTTC. Its translation is CASSEGLLNTYEQYF.

The chain is built from TRBV5-1 and TRBJ1-3; D uncertain. The CDR3 is 14 residues long. CDR1 is SGHRS, CDR2 YFSETQ, per germline. Trimming left V 4 bases short and J 2 bases short, with 10 bases between. The CDR3 loop reads CASSLGKAGNTIYF. For the CDR3, the DNA is TGCGCCAGCAGCCTCGGGAAAGCTGGAAACACCATATATTTT.

The chain carries TRBV7-8 and TRBJ2-5; D is unresolved. This CDR3 comprises 11 residues. Germline assignment: CDR1 SGHVS and CDR2 FQNEAQ. V lost 5 bases and J 5 bases, leaving 6 bases between the germline ends. The CDR3 is CASSPRETQYF. Here the CDR3 DNA reads TGTGCCAGCAGCCCTCGGGAGACCCAGTACTTC.

The CDR3 spells CASSLNPGYTGELFF. The CDR3 bases are TGTGCCAGCAGCTTAAATCCAGGGTACACCGGGGAGCTGTTTTTT. This rearrangement joins TRBV7-3 to TRBJ2-2, with D tentatively TRBD1 (5 bases). Trimming took off 1 base at V and 3 bases at J, with 9 bases between the two ends. This CDR3 contains 15 residues. CDR1 SGHTA and CDR2 FQGTGA come from the germline V gene.

V gene TRBV27 combines with J gene TRBJ2-7, with D unresolved. Per germline, CDR1 MNHEY and CDR2 SMNVEV (reference sequence). V was clipped by 3 bases and J by 2 bases, with 11 bases between them. This CDR3 contains 14 residues. The CDR3 region has the DNA TGTGCCAGCAGTTTGGCGTTCTCTACCTACGAGCAGTACTTC. Translation: CASSLAFSTYEQYF.

The CDR3 coding sequence is TGTGCCAGCAGAAGACATGGACAGGGGGGATATGGCTACACCTTC. It codes for CASRRHGQGGYGYTF. The J gene is TRBJ1-2, the V gene TRBV28; 10 positions agree with TRBD1. Looked up from germline, CDR1 is MDHEN and CDR2 is SYDVKM. There are 15 residues in the CDR3. J gave up 5 bases and V 6 bases, and 9 bases lay outside the gene matches.

The chain uses TRBV4-1 and TRBJ1-1; D unresolved. CDR1 and CDR2 from the germline V gene are MGHRA and YSYEKL. This CDR3 has 15 amino acids. The V and J ends lost 4 bases and 5 bases respectively, with 17 bases between them. This CDR3 reads CASSPGEGLRTEAFF. DNA for the CDR3: TGCGCCAGCAGCCCTGGTGAGGGCCTAAGGACTGAAGCTTTCTTT.

The rearrangement joins TRBV5-1 to TRBJ2-7; perhaps TRBD2 as D (6 bases). Trimming removed 5 bases at V and 4 bases at J, with 13 bases between. CDR1 SGHRS and CDR2 YFSETQ come from the germline V gene. CDR3 size: 13 residues. The CDR3 DNA reads TGCGCCAGCAGTACCGGGGGACTTTACGAGCAGTACTTC. Encoded protein: CASSTGGLYEQYF.

The rearrangement uses TRBV19 and TRBJ2-7, with D perhaps being TRBD1 or TRBD2 (6 bases each). Germline V lookup: CDR1 LNHDA, CDR2 SQIVND (reference sequence). The CDR3 extends over 16 amino acids. Trimming stripped 2 bases from V and 6 bases from J, with 20 bases between. The CDR3 region is CASSIITGGGVGEQYF. The CDR3, as DNA: TGTGCCAGTAGTATAATAACTGGAGGGGGTGTCGGCGAGCAGTACTTC.